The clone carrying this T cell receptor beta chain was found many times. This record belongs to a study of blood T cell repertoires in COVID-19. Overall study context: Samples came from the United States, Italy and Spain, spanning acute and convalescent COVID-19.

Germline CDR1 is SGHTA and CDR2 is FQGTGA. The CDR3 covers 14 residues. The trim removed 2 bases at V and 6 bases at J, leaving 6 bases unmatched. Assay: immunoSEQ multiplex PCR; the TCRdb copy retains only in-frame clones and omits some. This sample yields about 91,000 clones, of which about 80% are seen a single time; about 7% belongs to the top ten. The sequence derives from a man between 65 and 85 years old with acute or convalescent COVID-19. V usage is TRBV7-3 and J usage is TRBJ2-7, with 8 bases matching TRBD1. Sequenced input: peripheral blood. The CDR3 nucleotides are TGTGCCAGCAGCTTAGGGCAGGGGGCGGTCGAGCAGTACTTC. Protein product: CASSLGQGAVEQYF. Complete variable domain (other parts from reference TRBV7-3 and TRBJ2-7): GAGVSQTPSNKVTEKGKYVELRCDPISGHTALYWYRQSLGQGPEFLIYFQGTGAADDSGLPNDRFFAVRPEGSVSTLKIQRTERGDSAVYLCASSLGQGAVEQYFGPGTRLTVT.